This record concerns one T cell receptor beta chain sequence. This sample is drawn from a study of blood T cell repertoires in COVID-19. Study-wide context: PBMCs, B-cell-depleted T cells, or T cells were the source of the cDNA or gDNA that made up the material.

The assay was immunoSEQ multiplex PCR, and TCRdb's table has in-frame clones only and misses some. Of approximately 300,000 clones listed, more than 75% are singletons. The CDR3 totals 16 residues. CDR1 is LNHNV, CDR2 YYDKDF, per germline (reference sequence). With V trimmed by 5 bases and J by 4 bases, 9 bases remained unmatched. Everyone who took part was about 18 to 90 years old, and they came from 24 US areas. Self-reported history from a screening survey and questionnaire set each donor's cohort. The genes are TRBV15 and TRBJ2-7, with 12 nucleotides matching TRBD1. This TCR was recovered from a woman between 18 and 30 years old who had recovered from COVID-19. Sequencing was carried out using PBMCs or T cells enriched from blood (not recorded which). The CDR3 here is CATSVAGGQGAYEQYF. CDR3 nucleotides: TGTGCCACCAGCGTCGCGGGGGGACAGGGGGCTTACGAGCAGTACTTC.